This passage covers 7 T cell receptor beta chains from one sample sequenced in a study of shared clonotypes between healthy human individuals. CD45RO-negative CD8 cells positively selected for CCR7 made up the naive population, which excluded terminally differentiated effector memory CD45RA+ cells. Method: immunoSEQ multiplex PCR; TCRdb's copy keeps in-frame clones and lacks some. Seen here are about 2.1 million clones, 85% to 95% observed once, and the top ten hold roughly 1.7%. The sample taken for sequencing was naive CD8+ T cells from PBMCs. The source is a man in his late teens or twenties in good health. Some clones in this sample may be carry-over from other donors' samples.

The chain joins TRBV6-5 to TRBJ1-2, with TRBD1 matching 8 bases. CDR1 and CDR2 (germline): MNHEY, SVGAGI. Losses at the gene ends were 5 bases for V and 6 bases for J; bases not matched to a gene: 2. This CDR3 is 12 amino acids long. The DNA of the CDR3 is TGTGCCAGCAGTCAGACAGGGGATGGCTACACCTTC. This gives the protein CASSQTGDGYTF.

This clone was detected once. The genes are TRBV28 and TRBJ2-7, with D possibly called TRBD1 or TRBD2 (6 bases each). CDR1 and CDR2 (germline): MDHEN, SYDVKM. Trimming shortened V by 3 bases and J by 3 bases, and 24 bases separated the two germline ends. The CDR3 loop spans 18 amino acids. For the CDR3, the DNA is TGTGCCAGCAGTTTTCCCATAAAACAGGGACTGGTCTACTACGAGCAGTACTTC. It specifies CASSFPIKQGLVYYEQYF.

This chain links TRBV18 with TRBJ2-5; no reliable D call. The germline V gene has CDR1 KGHSH and CDR2 LQKENI. The CDR3 runs 14 residues. The V gene lost 3 bases and the J gene lost 4 bases, with 12 bases spanning the gap. CDR3 in amino acids: CASSPGQNPETQYF. The CDR3 coding sequence is TGTGCCAGCTCACCGGGTCAGAACCCAGAGACCCAGTACTTC.

The chain employs TRBV7-8 and TRBJ1-1, with D possibly TRBD1 on 5 matching bases. CDR1 and CDR2 (germline): SGHVS, FQNEAQ. The CDR3 is made up of 14 amino acids. The V end was cut by 6 bases, the J end by 5 bases, with 16 bases between. CDR3 protein: CASSSSREATEAFF. The CDR3 DNA follows: TGTGCCAGCAGTTCTAGCAGGGAAGCGACTGAAGCTTTCTTT. Full variable domain (rest looked up from reference TRBV7-8 and TRBJ1-1): GAGVSQSPRYKVAKRGQDVALRCDPISGHVSLFWYQQALGQGPEFLTYFQNEAQLDKSGLPSDRFFAERPEGSVSTLKIQRTQQEDSAVYLCASSSSREATEAFFGQGTRLTVV.

The chain couples TRBV5-8 to TRBJ2-7; the D gene is possibly TRBD2 (5 bases). CDR1 is SGHTS, CDR2 YDEGEE, per germline. The V gene lost 0 bases and the J gene lost 3 bases, with 10 bases spanning the gap. There are 14 residues in the CDR3. As DNA, the CDR3 is TGTGCCAGCAGCTTGGGGGGAGTCGTCTACGAGCAGTACTTC. Protein product: CASSLGGVVYEQYF.

The rearrangement links TRBV6-1 to TRBJ1-5; perhaps TRBD1 as D (5 bases). Trimming removed 2 bases from V and 4 bases from J, with 9 bases in between. The CDR3 length is 14 residues. Germline values: CDR1 MNHNS, CDR2 SASEGT. The CDR3 DNA reads as TGTGCCAGCAGTGAACGGGGGGTAAATCAGCCCCAGCATTTT. Protein product: CASSERGVNQPQHF.

The CDR3 sequence: CASSEPRRNYEQYF. In DNA form, the CDR3 reads TGTGCCAGCAGTGAACCCAGGAGGAACTACGAGCAGTACTTC. The chain uses TRBV2 and TRBJ2-7, with a weak D call TRBD2 (5 bases). The CDR3 is made up of 14 amino acids. The germline V and J ends were trimmed by 2 bases and 3 bases, with 11 bases remaining between them. Germline values: CDR1 SNHLY, CDR2 FYNNEI.